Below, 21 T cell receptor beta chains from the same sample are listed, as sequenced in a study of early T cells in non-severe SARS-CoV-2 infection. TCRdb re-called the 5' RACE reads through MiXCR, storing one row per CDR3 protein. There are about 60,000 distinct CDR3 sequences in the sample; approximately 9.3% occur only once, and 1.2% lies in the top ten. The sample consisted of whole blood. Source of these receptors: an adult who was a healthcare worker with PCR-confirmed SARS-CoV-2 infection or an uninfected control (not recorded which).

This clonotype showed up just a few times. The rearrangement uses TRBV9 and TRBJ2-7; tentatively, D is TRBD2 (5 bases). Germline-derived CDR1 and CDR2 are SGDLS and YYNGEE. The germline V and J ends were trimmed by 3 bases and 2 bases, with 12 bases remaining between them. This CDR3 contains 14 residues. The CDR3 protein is CASSGRLIPYEQYV. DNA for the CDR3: TGTGCCAGCAGCGGGAGACTAATACCCTACGAGCAGTACGTC.

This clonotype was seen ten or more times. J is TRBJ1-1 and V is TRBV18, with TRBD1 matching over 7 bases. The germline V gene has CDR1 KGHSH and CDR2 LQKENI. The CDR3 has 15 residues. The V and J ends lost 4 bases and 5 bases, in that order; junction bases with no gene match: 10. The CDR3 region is CASSLKVQGRTEAFF. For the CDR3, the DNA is TGTGCCAGCTCACTAAAAGTACAGGGGAGGACTGAAGCTTTCTTT.

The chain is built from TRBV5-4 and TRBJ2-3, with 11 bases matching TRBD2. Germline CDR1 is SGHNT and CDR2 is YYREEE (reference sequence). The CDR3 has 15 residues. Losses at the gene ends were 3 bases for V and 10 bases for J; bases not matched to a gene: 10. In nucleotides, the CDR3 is TGTGCCAGCAGCTCCACCGTAGCGGGGGGGCGGTCGCAGTATTTT. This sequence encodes CASSSTVAGGRSQYF.

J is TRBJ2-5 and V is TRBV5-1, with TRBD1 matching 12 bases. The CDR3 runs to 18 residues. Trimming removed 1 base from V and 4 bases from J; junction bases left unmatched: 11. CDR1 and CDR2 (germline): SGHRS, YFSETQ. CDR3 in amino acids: CASSLFPRGTGGGETQYF. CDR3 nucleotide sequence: TGCGCCAGCAGCTTGTTCCCCCGCGGGACAGGGGGCGGAGAGACCCAGTACTTC.

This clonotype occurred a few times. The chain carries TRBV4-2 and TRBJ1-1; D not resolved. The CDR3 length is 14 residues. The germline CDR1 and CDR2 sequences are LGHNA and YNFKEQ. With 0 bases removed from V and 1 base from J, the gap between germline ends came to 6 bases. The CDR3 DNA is TGTGCCAGCAGCCAAGATCACGGGAACACTGAAGCTTTCTTT. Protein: CASSQDHGNTEAFF.

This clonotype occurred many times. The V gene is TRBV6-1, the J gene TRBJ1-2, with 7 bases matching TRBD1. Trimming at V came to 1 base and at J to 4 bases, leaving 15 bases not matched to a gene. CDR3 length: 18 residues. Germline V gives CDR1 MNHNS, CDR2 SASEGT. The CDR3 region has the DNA TGTGCCAGCAGTGAAGTCAGGGGGGGCCCTAGCGCGATCTATGGCTACACCTTC. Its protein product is CASSEVRGGPSAIYGYTF.

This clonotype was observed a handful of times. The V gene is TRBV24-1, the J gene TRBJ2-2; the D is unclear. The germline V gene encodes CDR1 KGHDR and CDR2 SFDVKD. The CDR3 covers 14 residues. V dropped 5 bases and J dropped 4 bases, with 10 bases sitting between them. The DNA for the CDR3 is TGTGCCACCAGTGGATATTGGGGCACCGGGGAGCTGTTTTTT. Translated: CATSGYWGTGELFF.

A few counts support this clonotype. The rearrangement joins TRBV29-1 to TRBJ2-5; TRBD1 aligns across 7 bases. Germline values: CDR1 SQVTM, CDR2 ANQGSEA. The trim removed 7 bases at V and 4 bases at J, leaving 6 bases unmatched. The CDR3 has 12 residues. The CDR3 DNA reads TGCAGCGCTATGACAGGGAGAGAGACCCAGTACTTC. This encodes CSAMTGRETQYF.

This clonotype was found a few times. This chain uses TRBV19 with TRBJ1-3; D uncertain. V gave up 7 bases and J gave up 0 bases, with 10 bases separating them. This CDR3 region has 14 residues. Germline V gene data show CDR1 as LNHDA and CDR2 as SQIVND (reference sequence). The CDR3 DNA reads TGTGCCAGTACCGGATTAAGCTCTGGAAACACCATATATTTT. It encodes CASTGLSSGNTIYF.

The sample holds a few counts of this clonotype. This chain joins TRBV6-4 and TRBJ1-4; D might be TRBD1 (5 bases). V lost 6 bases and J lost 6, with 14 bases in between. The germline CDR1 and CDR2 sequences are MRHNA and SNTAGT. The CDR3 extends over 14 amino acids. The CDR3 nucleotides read TGTGCCAGCAGCGTGGGGGGAAAGGATGAAAAACTGTTTTTT. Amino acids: CASSVGGKDEKLFF.

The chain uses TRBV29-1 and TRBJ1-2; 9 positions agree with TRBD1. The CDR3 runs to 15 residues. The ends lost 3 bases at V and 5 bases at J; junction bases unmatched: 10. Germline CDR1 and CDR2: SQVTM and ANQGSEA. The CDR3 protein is CSVEEIGTGRYGYTF. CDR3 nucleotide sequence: TGCAGCGTTGAGGAGATCGGGACAGGGCGATATGGCTACACCTTC.

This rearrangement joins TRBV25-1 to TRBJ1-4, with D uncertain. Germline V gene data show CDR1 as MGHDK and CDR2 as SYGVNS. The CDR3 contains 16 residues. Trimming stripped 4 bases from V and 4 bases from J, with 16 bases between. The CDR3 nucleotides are TGTGCCAGCAGTGGAAAAAGGGAATGGGATAATGAAAAACTGTTTTTT. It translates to CASSGKREWDNEKLFF.

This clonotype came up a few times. The CDR3 nucleotides are TGTGCCAGCAGCCCGCGGGGGCCCGCCTACAATGAGCAGTTCTTC. Its protein is CASSPRGPAYNEQFF. V is TRBV7-2 and J is TRBJ2-1; possibly TRBD2 for D (7 bases). Germline V gene data show CDR1 as SGHTA and CDR2 as FQGNSA. V was cut by 5 bases and J by 2 bases, with 13 bases left in between. This CDR3 is built from 15 residues.

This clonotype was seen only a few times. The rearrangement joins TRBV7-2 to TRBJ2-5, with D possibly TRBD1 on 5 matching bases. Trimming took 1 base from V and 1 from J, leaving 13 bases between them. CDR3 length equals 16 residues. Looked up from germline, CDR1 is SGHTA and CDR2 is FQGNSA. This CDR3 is CASSLEDRTFQETQYF. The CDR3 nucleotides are TGTGCCAGCAGCTTAGAAGATAGGACATTCCAAGAGACCCAGTACTTC. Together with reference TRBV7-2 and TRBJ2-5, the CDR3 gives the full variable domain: GAGVSQSPSNKVTEKGKDVELRCDPISGHTALYWYRQSLGQGLEFLIYFQGNSAPDKSGLPSDRFSAERTGGSVSTLTIQRTQQEDSAVYLCASSLEDRTFQETQYFGPGTRLLVL.

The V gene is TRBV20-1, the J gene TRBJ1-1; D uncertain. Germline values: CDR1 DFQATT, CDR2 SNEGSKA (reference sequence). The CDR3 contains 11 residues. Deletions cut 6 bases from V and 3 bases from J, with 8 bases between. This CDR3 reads CSAYQDTEAFF. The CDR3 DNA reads TGCAGTGCCTACCAAGACACTGAAGCTTTCTTT.

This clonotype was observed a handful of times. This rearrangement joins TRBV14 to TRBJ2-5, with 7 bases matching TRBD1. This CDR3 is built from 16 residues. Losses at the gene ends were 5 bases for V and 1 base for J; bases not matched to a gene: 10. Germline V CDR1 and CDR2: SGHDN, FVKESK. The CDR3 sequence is CASSDNRGQIQETQYF. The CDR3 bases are TGTGCCAGCAGCGACAACCGGGGACAGATCCAAGAGACCCAGTACTTC.

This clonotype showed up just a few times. CDR3 nucleotides: TGTGCCAGCAGTTACTCCTTACACACCTTCCAAGAGACCCAGTACTTC. Its protein product is CASSYSLHTFQETQYF. The chain recombines TRBV6-2 or TRBV6-3 with TRBJ2-5; no clear D gene. The V gene's germline CDR1 is MNHEY and CDR2 SVGEGT. V was trimmed by 0 bases and J by 1 base, leaving 12 bases between them. The CDR3 is 16 residues long.

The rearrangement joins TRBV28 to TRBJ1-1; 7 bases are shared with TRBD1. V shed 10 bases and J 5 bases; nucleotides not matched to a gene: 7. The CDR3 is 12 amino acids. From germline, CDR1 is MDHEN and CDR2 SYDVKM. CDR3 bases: TGTGCCACCAGGGGGGCCAGGACTGAAGCTTTCTTT. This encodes CATRGARTEAFF.

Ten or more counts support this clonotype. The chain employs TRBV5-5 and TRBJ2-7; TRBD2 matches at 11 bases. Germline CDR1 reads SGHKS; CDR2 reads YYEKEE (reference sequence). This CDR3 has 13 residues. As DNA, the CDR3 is TGTGCCAGCAGCTTTGCTAGCGGGGGGCCCATGGACGTC. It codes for CASSFASGGPMDV.

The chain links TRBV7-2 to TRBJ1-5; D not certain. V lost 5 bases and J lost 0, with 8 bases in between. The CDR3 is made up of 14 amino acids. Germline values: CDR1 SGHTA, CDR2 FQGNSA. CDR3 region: CASSLRVSNQPQHF. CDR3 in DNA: TGTGCCAGCAGCCTAAGAGTTAGCAATCAGCCCCAGCATTTT.

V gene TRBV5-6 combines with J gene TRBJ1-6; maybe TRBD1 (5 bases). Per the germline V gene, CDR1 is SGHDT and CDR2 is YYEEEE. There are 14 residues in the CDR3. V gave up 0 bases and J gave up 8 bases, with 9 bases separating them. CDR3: CASSLVLGDSPLHF. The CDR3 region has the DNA TGTGCCAGCAGCTTGGTCCTGGGGGATTCACCCCTCCACTTT.